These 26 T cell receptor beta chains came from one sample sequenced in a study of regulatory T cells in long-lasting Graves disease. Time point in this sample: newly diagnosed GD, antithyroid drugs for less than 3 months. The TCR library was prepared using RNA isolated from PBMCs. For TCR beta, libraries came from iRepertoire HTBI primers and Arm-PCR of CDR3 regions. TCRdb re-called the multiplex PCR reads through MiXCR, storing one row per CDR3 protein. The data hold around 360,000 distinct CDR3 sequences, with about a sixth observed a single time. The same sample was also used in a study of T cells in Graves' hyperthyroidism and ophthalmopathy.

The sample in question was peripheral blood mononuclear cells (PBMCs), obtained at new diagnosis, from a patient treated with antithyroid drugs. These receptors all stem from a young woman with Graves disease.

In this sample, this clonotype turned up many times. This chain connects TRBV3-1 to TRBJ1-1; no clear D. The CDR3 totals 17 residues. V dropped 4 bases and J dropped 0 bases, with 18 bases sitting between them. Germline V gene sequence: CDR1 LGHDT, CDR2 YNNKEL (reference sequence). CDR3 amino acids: CASSPFAGQGLNTEAFF. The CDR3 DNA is TGTGCCAGCAGCCCCTTTGCTGGGCAAGGGTTGAACACTGAAGCTTTCTTT.

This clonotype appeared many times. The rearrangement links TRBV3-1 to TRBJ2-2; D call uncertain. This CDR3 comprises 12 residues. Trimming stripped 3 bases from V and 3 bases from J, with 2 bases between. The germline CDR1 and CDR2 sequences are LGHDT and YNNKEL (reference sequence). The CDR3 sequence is CASSHHTGELFF. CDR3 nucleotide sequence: TGTGCCAGCAGCCACCACACCGGGGAGCTGTTTTTT.

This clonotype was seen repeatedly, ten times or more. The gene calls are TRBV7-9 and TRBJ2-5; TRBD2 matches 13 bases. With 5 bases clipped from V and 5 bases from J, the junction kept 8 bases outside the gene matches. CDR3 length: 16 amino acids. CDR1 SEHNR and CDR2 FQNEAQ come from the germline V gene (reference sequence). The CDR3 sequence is CASSRGLAGDRETQYF. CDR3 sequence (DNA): TGTGCCAGCAGCCGAGGACTAGCGGGAGACCGGGAGACCCAGTACTTC.

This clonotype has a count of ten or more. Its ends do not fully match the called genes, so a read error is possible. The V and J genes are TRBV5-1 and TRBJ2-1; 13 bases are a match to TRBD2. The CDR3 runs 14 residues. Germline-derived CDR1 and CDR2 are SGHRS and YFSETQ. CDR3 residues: CASKRTSGSDEHFF. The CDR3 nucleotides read TGCGCCAGCAAGAGGACTAGCGGGAGCGATGAGCACTTCTTC.

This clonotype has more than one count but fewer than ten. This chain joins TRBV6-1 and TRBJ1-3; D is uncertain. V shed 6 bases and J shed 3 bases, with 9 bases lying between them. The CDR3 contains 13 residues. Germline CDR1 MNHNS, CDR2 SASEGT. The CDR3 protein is CASRKGFGNTIYF. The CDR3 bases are TGTGCCAGCAGGAAGGGTTTTGGAAACACCATATATTTT.

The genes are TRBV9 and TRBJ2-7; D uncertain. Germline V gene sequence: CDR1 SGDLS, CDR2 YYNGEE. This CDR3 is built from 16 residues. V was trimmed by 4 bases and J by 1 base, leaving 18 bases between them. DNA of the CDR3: TGTGCCAGCAGCCTTTTTCTAGACGGGCCGTCCTACGAGCAGTACTTC. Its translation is CASSLFLDGPSYEQYF.

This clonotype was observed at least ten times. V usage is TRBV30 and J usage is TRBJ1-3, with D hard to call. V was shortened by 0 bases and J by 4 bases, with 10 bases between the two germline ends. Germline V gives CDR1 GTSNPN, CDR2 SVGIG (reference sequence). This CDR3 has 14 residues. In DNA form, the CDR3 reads TGTGCCTGGAGTGTAGACGCCCCGGGAAACACCATATATTTT. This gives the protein CAWSVDAPGNTIYF.

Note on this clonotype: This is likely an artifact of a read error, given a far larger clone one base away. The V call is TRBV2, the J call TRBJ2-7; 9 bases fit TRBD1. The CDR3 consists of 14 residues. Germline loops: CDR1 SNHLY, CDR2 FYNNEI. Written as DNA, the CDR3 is TGTGCCAGCAGCCCCGGGACAGGGTATCTCGAGCAGCACTTC. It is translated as CASSPGTGYLEQHF.

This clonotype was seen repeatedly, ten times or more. The CDR3 DNA reads as TGTGCAGTCATGGTTGGAGGGGACGGGTCACCCCTCCACTTT. It specifies CAVMVGGDGSPLHF. This chain joins TRBV28 and TRBJ1-6; perhaps TRBD1 as D (5 bases). The length of the CDR3 is 14 residues. Germline V gene data show CDR1 as MDHEN and CDR2 as SYDVKM. The whole variable domain, filled in from reference TRBV28 and TRBJ1-6, reads DVKVTQSSRYLVKRTGEKVFLECVQDMDHENMFWYRQDPGLGLRLIYFSYDVKMKEKGDIPEGYSVSREKKERFSLILESASTNQTSMYLCAVMVGGDGSPLHFGNGTRLTVT.

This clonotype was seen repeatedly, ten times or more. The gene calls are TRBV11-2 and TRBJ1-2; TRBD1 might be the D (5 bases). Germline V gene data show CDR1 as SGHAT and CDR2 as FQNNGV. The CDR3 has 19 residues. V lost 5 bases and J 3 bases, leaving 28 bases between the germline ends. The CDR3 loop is CASSHGMQGPNPEYYGYTF. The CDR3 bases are TGTGCCAGCAGCCACGGGATGCAGGGCCCCAACCCCGAGTACTATGGCTACACCTTC.

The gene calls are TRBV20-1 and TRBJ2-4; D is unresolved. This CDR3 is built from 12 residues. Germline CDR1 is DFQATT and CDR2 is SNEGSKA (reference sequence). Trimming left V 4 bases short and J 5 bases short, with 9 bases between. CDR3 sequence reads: CSAITPQNIQYF. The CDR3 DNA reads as TGCAGTGCTATTACCCCACAAAACATTCAGTACTTC.

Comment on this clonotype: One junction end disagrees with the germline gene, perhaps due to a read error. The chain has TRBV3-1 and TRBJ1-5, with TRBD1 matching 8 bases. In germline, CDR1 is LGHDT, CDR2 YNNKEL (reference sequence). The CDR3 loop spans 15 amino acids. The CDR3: CASNQAGQGNQPQHF. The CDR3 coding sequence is TGTGCCAGCAACCAAGCGGGACAGGGCAATCAGCCCCAGCATTTT.

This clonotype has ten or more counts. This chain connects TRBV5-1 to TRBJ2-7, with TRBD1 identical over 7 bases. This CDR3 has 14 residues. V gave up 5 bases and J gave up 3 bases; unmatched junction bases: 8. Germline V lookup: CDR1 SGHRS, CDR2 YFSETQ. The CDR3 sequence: CASRETGQNYEQYF. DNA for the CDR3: TGCGCCAGCAGAGAAACGGGACAGAACTACGAGCAGTACTTC.

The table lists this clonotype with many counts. In nucleotides, the CDR3 is TGCAGCGTTGAAGTTCTTCCCGGACGTCTCGAGCAGTACTTC. Translated: CSVEVLPGRLEQYF. This chain joins TRBV29-1 and TRBJ2-7; D remains unclear. V dropped 1 base and J dropped 6 bases, with 16 bases sitting between them. This CDR3 region has 14 residues. The germline gives CDR1 SQVTM, CDR2 ANQGSEA.

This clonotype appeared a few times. CDR3 sequence (DNA): TGTGCCAGCAGTCTCGGGGGATATCCAATGAACACTGAAGCTTTCTTT. Amino acid sequence: CASSLGGYPMNTEAFF. The chain carries TRBV6-2 or TRBV6-3 and TRBJ1-1; tentative D call: TRBD1 (5 bases). CDR3 length: 16 amino acids. V lost 5 bases and J 0 bases, leaving 16 bases between the germline ends. Germline-derived CDR1 and CDR2 are MNHEY and SVGEGT.

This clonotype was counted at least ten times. Written as DNA, the CDR3 is TGTGCCAGCAGCTTAGTGCTGGGCTCTAGCACAGATACGCAGTATTTT. It codes for CASSLVLGSSTDTQYF. The chain carries TRBV11-2 and TRBJ2-3; D is unclear. This CDR3 region has 16 residues. Germline values: CDR1 SGHAT, CDR2 FQNNGV. V was cut by 1 base and J by 0 bases, with 11 bases left in between.

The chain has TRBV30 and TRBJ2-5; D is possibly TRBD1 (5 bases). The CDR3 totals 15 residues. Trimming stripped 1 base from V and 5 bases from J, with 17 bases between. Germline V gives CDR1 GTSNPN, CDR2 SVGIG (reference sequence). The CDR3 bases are TGTGCCTGGAGTGCTCAGGGTGTAGTTGGGGAGACCCAGTACTTC. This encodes CAWSAQGVVGETQYF.

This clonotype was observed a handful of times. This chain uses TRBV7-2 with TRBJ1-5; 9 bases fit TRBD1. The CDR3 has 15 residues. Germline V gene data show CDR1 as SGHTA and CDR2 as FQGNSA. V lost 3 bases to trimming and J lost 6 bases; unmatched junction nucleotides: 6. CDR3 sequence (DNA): TGTGCCAGCAGCTTCGGGACAGGGTCGGGTCAGCCCCAGCATTTT. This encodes CASSFGTGSGQPQHF.

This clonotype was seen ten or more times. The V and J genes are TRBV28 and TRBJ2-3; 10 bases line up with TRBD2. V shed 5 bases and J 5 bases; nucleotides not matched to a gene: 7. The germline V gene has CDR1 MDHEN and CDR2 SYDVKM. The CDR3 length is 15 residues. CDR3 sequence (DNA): TGTGCCAGCAGTACCCTAGCGGGAGTGGGAGATACGCAGTATTTT. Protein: CASSTLAGVGDTQYF.

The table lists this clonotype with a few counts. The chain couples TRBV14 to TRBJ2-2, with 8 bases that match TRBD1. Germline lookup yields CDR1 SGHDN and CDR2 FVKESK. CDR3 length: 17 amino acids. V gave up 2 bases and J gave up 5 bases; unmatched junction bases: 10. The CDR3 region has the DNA TGTGCCAGCAGCCAAACCGGGACAGGAAGGGGTACCGGGGAGCTGTTTTTT. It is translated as CASSQTGTGRGTGELFF.

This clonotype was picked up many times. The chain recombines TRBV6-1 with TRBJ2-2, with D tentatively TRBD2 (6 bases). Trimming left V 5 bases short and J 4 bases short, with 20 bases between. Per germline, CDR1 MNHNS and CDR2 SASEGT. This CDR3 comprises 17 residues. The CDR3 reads CASSTLTGLASTGELFF. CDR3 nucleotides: TGTGCCAGCAGTACCCTTACGGGCCTAGCGAGCACCGGGGAGCTGTTTTTT.

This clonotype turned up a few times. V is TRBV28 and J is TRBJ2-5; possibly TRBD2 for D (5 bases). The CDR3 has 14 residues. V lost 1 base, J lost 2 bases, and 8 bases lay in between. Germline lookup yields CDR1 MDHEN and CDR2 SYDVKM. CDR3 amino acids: CASSLSRRQETQYF. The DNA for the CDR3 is TGTGCCAGCAGTTTATCTAGGAGGCAAGAGACCCAGTACTTC. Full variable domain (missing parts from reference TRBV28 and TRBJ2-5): DVKVTQSSRYLVKRTGEKVFLECVQDMDHENMFWYRQDPGLGLRLIYFSYDVKMKEKGDIPEGYSVSREKKERFSLILESASTNQTSMYLCASSLSRRQETQYFGPGTRLLVL.

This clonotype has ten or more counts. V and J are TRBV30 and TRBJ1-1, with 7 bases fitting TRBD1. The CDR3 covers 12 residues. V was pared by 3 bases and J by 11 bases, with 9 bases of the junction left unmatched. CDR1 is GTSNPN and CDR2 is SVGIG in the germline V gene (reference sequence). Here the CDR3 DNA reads TGTGCCTGGAGGAGCACCAGGGGGATGGCTTTCTTT. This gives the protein CAWRSTRGMAFF.

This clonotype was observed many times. The CDR3 sequence: CASSFRSDTQYF. Written as DNA, the CDR3 is TGTGCCAGCAGCTTCCGCTCCGATACGCAGTATTTT. This sequence joins TRBV7-9 and TRBJ2-3; D unclear. Germline V gives CDR1 SEHNR, CDR2 FQNEAQ (reference sequence). This CDR3 has 12 amino acids. The V end was cut by 3 bases, the J end by 6 bases, with 7 bases between.

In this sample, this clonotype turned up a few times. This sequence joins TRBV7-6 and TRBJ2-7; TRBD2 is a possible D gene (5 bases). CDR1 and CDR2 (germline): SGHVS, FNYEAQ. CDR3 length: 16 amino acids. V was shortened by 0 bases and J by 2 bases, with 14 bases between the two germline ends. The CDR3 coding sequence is TGTGCCAGCAGCTTAGCCGGGTCGGACTGGACCTACGAGCAGTACTTC. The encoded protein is CASSLAGSDWTYEQYF.

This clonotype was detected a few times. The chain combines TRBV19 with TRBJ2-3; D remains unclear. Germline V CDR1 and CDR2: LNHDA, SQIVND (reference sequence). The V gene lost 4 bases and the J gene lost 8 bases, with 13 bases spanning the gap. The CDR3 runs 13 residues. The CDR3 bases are TGTGCCAGTAGTACTACCGGGCGCAGTACGCAGTATTTT. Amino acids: CASSTTGRSTQYF. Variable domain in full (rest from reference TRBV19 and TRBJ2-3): DGGITQSPKYLFRKEGQNVTLSCEQNLNHDAMYWYRQDPGQGLRLIYYSQIVNDFQKGDIAEGYSVSREKKESFPLTVTSAQKNPTAFYLCASSTTGRSTQYFGPGTRLTVL.